Presented here are 18 T cell receptor beta chains from one specimen sequenced in a study of shared clonotypes between healthy human individuals. Produced via immunoSEQ multiplex PCR; TCRdb's table is partial and in-frame only. The table shows about 650,000 clones, with less than 97% occurring only once. CD45RO-negative, CCR7-selected cells formed the naive CD8 fraction, which excluded terminally differentiated effector memory CD45RA+ cells. The sequencing input was naive CD8+ T cells sorted from blood. Receptors originate from a woman aged 25 to 45 in good health.

The V and J genes are TRBV5-1 and TRBJ2-7; D perhaps matches TRBD2 (5 bases). V was pared by 5 bases and J by 0 bases, with 9 bases between. The CDR3 contains 13 residues. Germline V lookup: CDR1 SGHRS, CDR2 YFSETQ. The CDR3 DNA reads TGCGCCAGCAGTGGGGAGAGCTCCTACGAGCAGTACTTC. It codes for CASSGESSYEQYF.

The chain has TRBV5-6 and TRBJ2-7; 10 bases are shared with TRBD2. After removal of 4 bases from V and 4 bases from J, the junction contained 8 bases not matched to a gene. The CDR3 totals 15 residues. Germline V gene sequence: CDR1 SGHDT, CDR2 YYEEEE. For the CDR3, the DNA is TGTGCCAGCAGCCGGCTAGCGGGAGATACGTACGAGCAGTACTTC. Amino acid sequence: CASSRLAGDTYEQYF.

This clone was counted a single time. The V gene is TRBV9, the J gene TRBJ2-5; TRBD1 aligns across 7 bases. The junction had 9 bases not matched to a gene; V was cut back by 4 bases and J by 6 bases. This CDR3 comprises 14 residues. The germline CDR1 and CDR2 sequences are SGDLS and YYNGEE. The CDR3 nucleotides read TGTGCCAGCAGCCCGCAGGGGGTACAAAAGACCCAGTACTTC. Residues: CASSPQGVQKTQYF. Full variable domain (rest looked up from reference TRBV9 and TRBJ2-5): DSGVTQTPKHLITATGQRVTLRCSPRSGDLSVYWYQQSLDQGLQFLIQYYNGEERAKGNILERFSAQQFPDLHSELNLSSLELGDSALYFCASSPQGVQKTQYFGPGTRLLVL.

This chain joins TRBV9 and TRBJ1-4; 7 bases align to TRBD1. The ends lost 3 bases at V and 7 bases at J; junction bases unmatched: 9. This CDR3 has 15 residues. Germline assignment: CDR1 SGDLS and CDR2 YYNGEE. The CDR3 sequence: CASSAGQLTGEKLFF. In nucleotides, the CDR3 is TGTGCCAGCAGCGCGGGACAGCTAACGGGTGAAAAACTGTTTTTT.

This chain connects TRBV28 to TRBJ2-7; TRBD2 matches at 11 bases. This CDR3 is 16 amino acids long. Per germline, CDR1 MDHEN and CDR2 SYDVKM. Trimming took 6 bases from V and 7 from J; bases not matched to a gene: 14. The CDR3 coding sequence is TGTGCCAGCAGGAAGGGGACTAGCGGTTCCTATGGAGAGCAGTACTTC. This codes for CASRKGTSGSYGEQYF.

The chain is built from TRBV30 and TRBJ2-7, with 11 bases lining up with TRBD1. The CDR3 spans 16 residues. The J segment lost 3 bases and the V segment lost 4 bases, leaving 11 bases of the junction unmatched. Germline values: CDR1 GTSNPN, CDR2 SVGIG (reference sequence). The CDR3 here is CAWIAKPGQGDYEQYF. CDR3 sequence (DNA): TGTGCCTGGATCGCAAAGCCGGGACAGGGGGACTACGAGCAGTACTTC.

This clone appeared once. The chain employs TRBV2 and TRBJ2-3; possible D gene TRBD1, 6 bases. The CDR3 has 16 residues. V lost 4 bases, J lost 2 bases, and 16 bases lay in between. The germline gives CDR1 SNHLY, CDR2 FYNNEI. The CDR3 spells CASSVTGIRPTDTQYF. For the CDR3, the DNA is TGTGCCAGCAGTGTTACAGGGATTAGACCCACAGATACGCAGTATTTT.

This clone was detected once. The V and J genes are TRBV15 and TRBJ1-4; TRBD1 might be the D (6 bases). The germline V and J ends were trimmed by 5 bases and 3 bases, with 13 bases remaining between them. In germline, CDR1 is LNHNV, CDR2 YYDKDF (reference sequence). CDR3 size: 15 residues. The CDR3 DNA is TGTGCCACCAGCTTTATCCCAGGGGCTAATGAAAAACTGTTTTTT. Translated, it gives CATSFIPGANEKLFF.

This clone was seen just once. V and J are TRBV5-6 and TRBJ2-3, with 7 bases lining up with TRBD2. The CDR3 is 16 amino acids. Germline V gene lookup returns CDR1 SGHDT and CDR2 YYEEEE. V was pared by 4 bases and J by 5 bases, with 13 bases of the junction left unmatched. CDR3 sequence reads: CASSLLVLASKDTQYF. The CDR3, as DNA: TGTGCCAGCAGCCTACTAGTACTAGCGTCAAAAGATACGCAGTATTTT.

The V gene is TRBV5-4, the J gene TRBJ2-1, with 12 bases lining up with TRBD2. Trimming removed 1 base from V and 8 bases from J; junction bases left unmatched: 4. The CDR3 sequence is 15 residues long. Germline values: CDR1 SGHNT, CDR2 YYREEE (reference sequence). The CDR3 DNA reads as TGTGCCAGCAGCTTGCAACTAGCGGGAGGCGATGAGCAGTTCTTC. Amino acids: CASSLQLAGGDEQFF.

The V gene is TRBV19, the J gene TRBJ2-2; D is possibly TRBD1 (5 bases). CDR1 and CDR2 from the germline V gene are LNHDA and SQIVND (reference sequence). The CDR3 covers 13 residues. Trimming left V 7 bases short and J 3 bases short, with 9 bases between. CDR3 coding DNA: TGTGCCAGTAAGACAGATTACACCGGGGAGCTGTTTTTT. Encoded protein: CASKTDYTGELFF.

The chain recombines TRBV5-1 with TRBJ2-5; 7 bases line up with TRBD1. The ends lost 0 bases at V and 0 bases at J; junction bases unmatched: 5. Germline V gives CDR1 SGHRS, CDR2 YFSETQ. CDR3 size: 16 residues. The CDR3 loop is CASSLGDRGYQETQYF. The CDR3 DNA reads as TGCGCCAGCAGCTTGGGGGACAGAGGGTACCAAGAGACCCAGTACTTC.

J is TRBJ1-5 and V is TRBV2; D unclear. V dropped 3 bases and J dropped 2 bases, with 11 bases sitting between them. Germline CDR1 and CDR2: SNHLY and FYNNEI. The CDR3 covers 15 residues. CDR3 sequence: CASSDPEGGNQPQHF. The CDR3 coding sequence is TGTGCCAGCAGTGACCCGGAAGGTGGCAATCAGCCCCAGCATTTT.

The rearrangement joins TRBV6-8 to TRBJ2-1, with 9 bases that match TRBD2. With 8 bases clipped from V and 6 bases from J, the junction kept 8 bases outside the gene matches. The CDR3 has 14 amino acids. Germline CDR1 MNHGY, CDR2 SAAAGT. The CDR3 DNA reads TGTGCCAGCTCTTTCGGGACTAGCCTCAATGAGCAGTTCTTC. Translation gives CASSFGTSLNEQFF.

The CDR3 is CASSLDSSGSYEQYF. The CDR3 coding sequence is TGTGCCAGCAGCTTAGACTCTAGCGGCTCCTACGAGCAGTACTTC. V usage is TRBV7-2 and J usage is TRBJ2-7; 7 bases map to TRBD2. The CDR3 has 15 residues. Trimming cost V 1 base and J 0 bases; bases outside gene matches: 3. Germline V gene data show CDR1 as SGHTA and CDR2 as FQGNSA.

J is TRBJ2-1 and V is TRBV19; TRBD2 aligns across 12 bases. The ends lost 3 bases at V and 9 bases at J; junction bases unmatched: 15. CDR1 and CDR2 from the germline V gene are LNHDA and SQIVND (reference sequence). CDR3 size: 18 residues. The CDR3 protein is CASSIPPLTSGSRSEQFF. For the CDR3, the DNA is TGTGCCAGTAGTATTCCACCTCTGACTAGCGGGAGTCGGAGTGAGCAGTTCTTC.

Of note for this clone: This CDR3 is also generated by other DNA sequences in the sample. The chain uses TRBV7-9 and TRBJ2-7, with D maybe TRBD2 (6 bases). This CDR3 is built from 13 residues. Germline CDR1 SEHNR, CDR2 FQNEAQ (reference sequence). The germline V and J ends were trimmed by 0 bases and 3 bases, with 6 bases remaining between them. As DNA, the CDR3 is TGTGCCAGCAGCTTAGCGGGAGGCTACGAGCAGTACTTC. Protein: CASSLAGGYEQYF.

The CDR3 DNA sequence: TGTGCCAGCAGCTCTACCTGGTACGAGCAGTACTTC. Its protein product is CASSSTWYEQYF. The chain combines TRBV5-8 with TRBJ2-7; D ambiguous. Germline loops: CDR1 SGHTS, CDR2 YDEGEE. V lost 3 bases and J lost 4, with 8 bases in between. This CDR3 region has 12 residues.